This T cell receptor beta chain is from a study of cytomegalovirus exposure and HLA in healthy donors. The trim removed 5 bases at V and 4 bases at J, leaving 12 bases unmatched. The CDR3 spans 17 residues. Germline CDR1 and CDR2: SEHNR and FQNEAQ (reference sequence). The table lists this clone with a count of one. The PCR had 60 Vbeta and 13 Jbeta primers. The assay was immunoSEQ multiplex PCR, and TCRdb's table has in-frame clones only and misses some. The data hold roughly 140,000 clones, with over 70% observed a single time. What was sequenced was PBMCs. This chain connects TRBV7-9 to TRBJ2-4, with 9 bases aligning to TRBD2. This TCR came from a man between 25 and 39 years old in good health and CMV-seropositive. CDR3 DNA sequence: TGTGCCAGCAGCCCCTACCCGACTAGCGGCCAGAAAAACATTCAGTACTTC. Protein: CASSPYPTSGQKNIQYF. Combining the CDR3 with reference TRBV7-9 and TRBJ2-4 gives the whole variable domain DTGVSQNPRHKITKRGQNVTFRCDPISEHNRLYWYRQTLGQGPEFLTYFQNEAQLEKSRLLSDRFSAERPKGSFSTLEIQRTEQGDSAMYLCASSPYPTSGQKNIQYFGAGTRLSVL.